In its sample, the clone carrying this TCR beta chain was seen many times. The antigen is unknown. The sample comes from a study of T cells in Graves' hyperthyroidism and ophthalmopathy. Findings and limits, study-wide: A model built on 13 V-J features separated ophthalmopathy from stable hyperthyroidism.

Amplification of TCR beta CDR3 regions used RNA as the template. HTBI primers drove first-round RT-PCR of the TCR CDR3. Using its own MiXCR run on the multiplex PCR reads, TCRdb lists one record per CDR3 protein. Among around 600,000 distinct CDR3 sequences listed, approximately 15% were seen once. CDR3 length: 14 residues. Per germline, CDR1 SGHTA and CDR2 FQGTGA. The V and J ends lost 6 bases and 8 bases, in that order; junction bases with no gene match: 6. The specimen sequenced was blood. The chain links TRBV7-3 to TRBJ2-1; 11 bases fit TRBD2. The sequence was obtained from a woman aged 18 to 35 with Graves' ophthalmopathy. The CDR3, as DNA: TGTGCCAGCAGACTAGCGGGAGCGTATGATGAGCAGTTCTTC. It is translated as CASRLAGAYDEQFF.